Below, 8 T cell receptor beta chains from the same sample are listed, as sequenced in a study of T cells in women clearing cervical HPV infection. The table came from immunoSEQ multiplex PCR; TCRdb's copy has only in-frame clones and leaves some out. The sample's table shows some 37,000 clones. Sequenced input: blood buffy coat. These receptors were collected from a woman aged 18 to 69 with a cervical HPV16 infection that either progressed to CIN3+ or cleared (not recorded which).

Details on this clone: Sequencing ends 3 residues short of the CDR3 end; the germline J gene provides the rest. The chain has TRBV19 and TRBJ2-4, with 8 bases that match TRBD1. Germline values: CDR1 LNHDA, CDR2 SQIVND (reference sequence). The CDR3 contains 14 residues. The part of the CDR3 DNA that was read is TGTGCCAGTAGCGTTGGCCGGGACAGGTATGGT. It codes for CASSVGRDRYG. The whole CDR3 sequence is CASSVGRDRYGQYF. The full variable domain, in which reference TRBV19 and TRBJ2-4 provide the parts outside the CDR3, is DGGITQSPKYLFRKEGQNVTLSCEQNLNHDAMYWYRQDPGQGLRLIYYSQIVNDFQKGDIAEGYSVSREKKESFPLTVTSAQKNPTAFYLCASSVGRDRYGQYFGAGTRLSVL.

In regard to this clone: Read data end 3 residues before the CDR3 end; the end is taken from the germline J gene. This chain links TRBV10-3 with TRBJ2-3; TRBD2 matches at 7 bases. With 6 bases clipped from V and 6 bases from J, the junction kept 9 bases outside the gene matches. CDR1 and CDR2 from the germline V gene are ENHRY and SYGVKD. The CDR3 is 14 residues long. The CDR3 spells CAISGRLAEDTQYF. The DNA read from the CDR3 is TGTGCCATCAGCGGCCGACTAGCCGAGGATACG.

About this clone: The CDR3 is cut off 3 residues early in the read; its end comes from the germline J gene. The chain couples TRBV19 to TRBJ2-5; 11 bases map to TRBD1. Germline V gene sequence: CDR1 LNHDA, CDR2 SQIVND (reference sequence). V lost 2 bases to trimming and J lost 4 bases; unmatched junction nucleotides: 6. The CDR3 contains 16 residues. The CDR3 bases that were read are TGTGCCAGTAGTATACGACGGACAGGGGGCGGAGAGACC. Protein sequence: CASSIRRTGGGET. The complete CDR3 protein is CASSIRRTGGGETQYF.

Turning to this clone: The missing CDR3 end, 3 residues past where the read stops, is filled in from the germline J gene. The rearrangement uses TRBV2 and TRBJ1-2; tentatively, D is TRBD1 (5 bases). The V and J ends lost 5 bases and 3 bases respectively, with 10 bases between them. The V gene's germline CDR1 is SNHLY and CDR2 FYNNEI. The CDR3 is 13 residues long. CDR3 in amino acids: CASSTGRDYGYTF. Partial CDR3 DNA: TGTGCCAGCAGTACGGGCAGGGACTATGGC. Drawing the rest from reference TRBV2 and TRBJ1-2, the complete variable domain is EPEVTQTPSHQVTQMGQEVILRCVPISNHLYFYWYRQILGQKVEFLVSFYNNEISEKSEIFDDQFSVERPDGSNFTLKIRSTKLEDSAMYFCASSTGRDYGYTFGSGTRLTVV.

With regard to this clone: The read comes to an end 3 residues before the CDR3 does, leaving the germline J gene to fill in the end. V usage is TRBV20-1 and J usage is TRBJ2-3, with D tentatively TRBD1 (5 bases). V lost 1 base and J lost 4, with 12 bases in between. Germline CDR1 DFQATT, CDR2 SNEGSKA (reference sequence). This CDR3 comprises 14 residues. Incomplete CDR3 DNA: TGCAGTGCTAGAGTAAAGGACACGGCAGATACG. Residues: CSARVKDTADT. The whole CDR3 reads CSARVKDTADTQYF.

A word on this clone: With the read ending 3 residues before the CDR3 end, the germline J gene is used to fill in that end. V is TRBV5-1 and J is TRBJ1-4; TRBD1 is a possible D gene (5 bases). Germline V gene lookup returns CDR1 SGHRS and CDR2 YFSETQ. V was trimmed by 1 base and J by 5 bases, leaving 12 bases between them. The CDR3 length is 15 residues. CDR3 DNA, as far as it was read: TGCGCCAGCAGCTTGAGGCCCAGGGAGAATGAAAAA. This gives the protein CASSLRPRENEK. The entire CDR3 protein is CASSLRPRENEKLFF.

Details on this clone: Read data end 3 residues before the CDR3 end; the end is taken from the germline J gene. The chain combines TRBV19 with TRBJ2-2; D remains ambiguous. Between the trimmed V and J ends, which lost 5 bases and 6 bases, there was a span of 4 bases. Germline V gene data show CDR1 as LNHDA and CDR2 as SQIVND (reference sequence). The CDR3 has 11 amino acids. This CDR3 is CASSFAGELFF. The covered CDR3 bases are TGTGCCAGTAGTTTCGCCGGGGAG.

Worth noting for this clone: The read stops 3 residues short of the end of the CDR3; the missing end is completed from the germline J gene. V and J are TRBV6-2 or TRBV6-3 and TRBJ2-1; TRBD2 agrees at 12 bases. The CDR3 runs to 15 residues. Trimming at V came to 4 bases and at J to 9 bases, leaving 7 bases not matched to a gene. Germline values: CDR1 MNHEY, CDR2 SVGEGT. Partial CDR3 DNA: TGTGCCAGCAGTTTGAGACTAGCGGGAGTAATTGAG. Translating it yields CASSLRLAGVIE. The whole CDR3 sequence reads CASSLRLAGVIEQFF.